In its sample, the clone carrying this TCR beta chain was seen many times. This sample stems from a study of spatial heterogeneity in lung cancer. Time point given: sample taken at primary tumor resection. From the 5' RACE reads, TCRdb called clonotypes with MiXCR, one entry per CDR3 protein. The sample has roughly 38,000 distinct CDR3 sequences, 3.1% seen once; the top ten hold 35% to 40%. The V and J ends lost 5 bases and 7 bases, in that order; junction bases with no gene match: 5. The germline V gene has CDR1 MNHEY and CDR2 SVGAGI. This CDR3 spans 13 amino acids. The chain combines TRBV6-5 with TRBJ1-2, with 9 bases aligning to TRBD1. The sample consisted of normal lung tissue next to the tumor, taken at surgery. The receptor was isolated from a male donor with early-stage non-small cell lung cancer. CDR3 nucleotides: TGTGCCAGCAGTCCGACAGGGGGGTCTGGCTACACCTTC. It codes for CASSPTGGSGYTF.